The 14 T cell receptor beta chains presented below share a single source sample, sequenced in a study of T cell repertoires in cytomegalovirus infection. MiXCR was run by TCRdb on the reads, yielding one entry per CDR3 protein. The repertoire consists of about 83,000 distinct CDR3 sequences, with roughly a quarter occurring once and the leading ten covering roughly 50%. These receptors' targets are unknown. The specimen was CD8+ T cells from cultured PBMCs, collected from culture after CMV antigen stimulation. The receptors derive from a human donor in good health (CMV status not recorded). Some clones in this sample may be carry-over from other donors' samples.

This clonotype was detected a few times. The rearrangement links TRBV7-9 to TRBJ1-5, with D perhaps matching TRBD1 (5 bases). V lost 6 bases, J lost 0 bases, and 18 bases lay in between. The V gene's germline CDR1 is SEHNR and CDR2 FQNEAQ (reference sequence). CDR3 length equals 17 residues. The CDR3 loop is CASSPGPGDGSNQPQHF. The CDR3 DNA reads TGTGCCAGCAGTCCCGGACCGGGGGATGGTAGCAATCAGCCCCAGCATTTT.

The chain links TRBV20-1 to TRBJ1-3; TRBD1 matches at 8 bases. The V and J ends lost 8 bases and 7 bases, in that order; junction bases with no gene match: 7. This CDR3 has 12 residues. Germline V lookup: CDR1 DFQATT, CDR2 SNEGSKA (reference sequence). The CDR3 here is CSRQGPRNTIYF. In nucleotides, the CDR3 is TGCAGTCGACAGGGGCCGAGGAACACCATATATTTT.

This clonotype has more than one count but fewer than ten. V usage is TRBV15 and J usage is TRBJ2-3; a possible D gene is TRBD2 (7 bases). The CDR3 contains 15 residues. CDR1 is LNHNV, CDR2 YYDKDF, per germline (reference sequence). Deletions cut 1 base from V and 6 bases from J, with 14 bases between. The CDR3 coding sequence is TGTGCCACCAGCAGAGTAGGGGGGGCGATGGATACGCAGTATTTT. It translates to CATSRVGGAMDTQYF.

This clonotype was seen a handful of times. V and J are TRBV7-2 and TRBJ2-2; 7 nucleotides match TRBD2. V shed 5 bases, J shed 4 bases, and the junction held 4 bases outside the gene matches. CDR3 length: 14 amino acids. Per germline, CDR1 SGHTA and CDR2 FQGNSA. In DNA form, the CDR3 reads TGTGCCAGCAGCCCCGTAGCGGGCACCGGGGAGCTGTTTTTT. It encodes CASSPVAGTGELFF. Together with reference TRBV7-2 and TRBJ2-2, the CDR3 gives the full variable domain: GAGVSQSPSNKVTEKGKDVELRCDPISGHTALYWYRQSLGQGLEFLIYFQGNSAPDKSGLPSDRFSAERTGGSVSTLTIQRTQQEDSAVYLCASSPVAGTGELFFGEGSRLTVL.

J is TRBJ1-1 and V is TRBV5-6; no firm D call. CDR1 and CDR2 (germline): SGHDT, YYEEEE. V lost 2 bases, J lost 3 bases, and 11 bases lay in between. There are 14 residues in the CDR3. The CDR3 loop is CASSFGVADTEAFF. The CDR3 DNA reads TGTGCCAGCAGCTTCGGGGTGGCTGACACTGAAGCTTTCTTT.

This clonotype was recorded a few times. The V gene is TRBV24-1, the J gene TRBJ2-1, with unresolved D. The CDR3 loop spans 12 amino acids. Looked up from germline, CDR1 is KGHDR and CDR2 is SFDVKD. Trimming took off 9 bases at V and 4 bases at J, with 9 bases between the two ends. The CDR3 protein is CATAVSYNEQFF. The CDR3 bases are TGTGCCACCGCGGTTAGTTACAATGAGCAGTTCTTC.

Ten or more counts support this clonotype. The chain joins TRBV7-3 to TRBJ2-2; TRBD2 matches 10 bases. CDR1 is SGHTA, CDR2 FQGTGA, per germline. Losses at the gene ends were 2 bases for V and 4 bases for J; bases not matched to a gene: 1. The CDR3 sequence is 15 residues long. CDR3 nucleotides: TGTGCCAGCAGCTTACGGACTAGCGGCACCGGGGAGCTGTTTTTT. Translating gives CASSLRTSGTGELFF. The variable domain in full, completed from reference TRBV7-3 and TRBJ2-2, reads GAGVSQTPSNKVTEKGKYVELRCDPISGHTALYWYRQSLGQGPEFLIYFQGTGAADDSGLPNDRFFAVRPEGSVSTLKIQRTERGDSAVYLCASSLRTSGTGELFFGEGSRLTVL.

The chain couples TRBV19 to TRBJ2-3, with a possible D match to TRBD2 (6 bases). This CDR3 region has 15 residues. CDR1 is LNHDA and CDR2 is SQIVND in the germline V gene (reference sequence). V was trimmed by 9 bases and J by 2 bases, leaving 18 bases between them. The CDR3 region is CASASYGGSTDTQYF. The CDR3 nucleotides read TGTGCCAGCGCATCCTACGGGGGATCCACAGATACGCAGTATTTT.

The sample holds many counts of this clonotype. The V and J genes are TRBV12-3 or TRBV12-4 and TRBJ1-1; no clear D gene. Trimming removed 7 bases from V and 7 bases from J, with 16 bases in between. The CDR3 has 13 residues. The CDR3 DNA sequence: TGTGCCAGCAACTACGTGGACGGGTATGAAGCTTTCTTT. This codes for CASNYVDGYEAFF.

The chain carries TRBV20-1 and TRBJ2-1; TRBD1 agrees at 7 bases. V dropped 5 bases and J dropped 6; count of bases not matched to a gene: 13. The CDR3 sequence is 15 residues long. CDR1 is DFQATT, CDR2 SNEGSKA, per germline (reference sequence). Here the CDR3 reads CSARSLTGTGNEQFF. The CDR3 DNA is TGCAGTGCTCGATCCTTGACAGGGACGGGCAATGAGCAGTTCTTC.

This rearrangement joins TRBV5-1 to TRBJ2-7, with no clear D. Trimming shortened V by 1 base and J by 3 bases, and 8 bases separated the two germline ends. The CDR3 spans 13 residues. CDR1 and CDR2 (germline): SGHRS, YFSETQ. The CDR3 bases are TGCGCCAGCAGCTTGCCCGGCCTCTACGAGCAGTACTTC. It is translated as CASSLPGLYEQYF.

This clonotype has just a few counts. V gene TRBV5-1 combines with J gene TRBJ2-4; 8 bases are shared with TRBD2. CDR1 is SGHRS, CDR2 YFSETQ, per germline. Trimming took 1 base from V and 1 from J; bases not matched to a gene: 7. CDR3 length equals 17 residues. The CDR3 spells CASSLKQLAAAKNIQYF. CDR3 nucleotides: TGCGCCAGCAGCTTGAAACAACTAGCGGCCGCCAAAAACATTCAGTACTTC. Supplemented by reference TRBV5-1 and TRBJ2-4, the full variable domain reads KAGVTQTPRYLIKTRGQQVTLSCSPISGHRSVSWYQQTPGQGLQFLFEYFSETQRNKGNFPGRFSGRQFSNSRSEMNVSTLELGDSALYLCASSLKQLAAAKNIQYFGAGTRLSVL.

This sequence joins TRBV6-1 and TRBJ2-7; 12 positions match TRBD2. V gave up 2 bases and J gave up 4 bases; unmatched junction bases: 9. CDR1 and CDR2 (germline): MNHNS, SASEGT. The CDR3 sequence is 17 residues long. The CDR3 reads CASSEPRLAGAPYEQYF. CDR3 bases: TGTGCCAGCAGTGAACCCCGACTAGCGGGAGCGCCTTACGAGCAGTACTTC.

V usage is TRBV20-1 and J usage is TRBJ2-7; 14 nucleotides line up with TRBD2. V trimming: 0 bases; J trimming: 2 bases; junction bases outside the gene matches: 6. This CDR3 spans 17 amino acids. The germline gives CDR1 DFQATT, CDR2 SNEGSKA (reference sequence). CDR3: CSARDIGLAGGTYEQYF. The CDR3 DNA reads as TGCAGTGCTAGAGATATTGGACTAGCGGGAGGAACCTACGAGCAGTACTTC.